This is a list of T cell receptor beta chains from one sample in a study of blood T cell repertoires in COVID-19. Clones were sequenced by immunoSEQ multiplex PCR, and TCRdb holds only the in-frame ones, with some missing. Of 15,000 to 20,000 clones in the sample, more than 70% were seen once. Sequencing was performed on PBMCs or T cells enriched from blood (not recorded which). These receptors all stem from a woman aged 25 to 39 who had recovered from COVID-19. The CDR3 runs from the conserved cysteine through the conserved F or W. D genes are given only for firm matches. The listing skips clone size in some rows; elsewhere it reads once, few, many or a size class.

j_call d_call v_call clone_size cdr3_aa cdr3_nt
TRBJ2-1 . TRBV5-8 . CASSFVGRDEQFF TGTGCCAGCAGCTTTGTCGGTCGGGATGAGCAGTTCTTC
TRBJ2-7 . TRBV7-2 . CASSLSYSSSYEQYF TGTGCCAGCAGCTTATCGTACTCCTCTTCCTACGAGCAGTACTTC
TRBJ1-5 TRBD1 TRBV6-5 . CASSSTGTNQPQHF TGTGCCAGCAGTTCGACAGGGACCAATCAGCCCCAGCATTTT
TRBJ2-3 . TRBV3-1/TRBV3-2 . CASSPLAVTDTQYF TGTGCCAGCAGCCCGTTAGCGGTAACAGATACGCAGTATTTT
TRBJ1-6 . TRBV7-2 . CASSSRFGGWSSYNSPLHF TGTGCCAGCAGCTCTCGATTCGGAGGGTGGAGCTCCTATAATTCACCCCTCCACTTT
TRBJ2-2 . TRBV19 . CASRPGFDTGELFF TGTGCCAGTAGGCCCGGGTTCGACACCGGGGAGCTGTTTTTT
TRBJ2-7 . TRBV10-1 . CASSAYEYSYEQYF TGCGCCAGCAGTGCCTATGAGTACTCCTACGAGCAGTACTTC
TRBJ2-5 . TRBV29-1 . CSAARETQYF TGCAGCGCTGCCCGGGAGACCCAGTACTTC
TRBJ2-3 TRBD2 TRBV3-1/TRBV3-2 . CASSPLSGGTTDTQYF TGTGCCAGCAGCCCCCTTAGCGGGGGGACCACAGATACGCAGTATTTT
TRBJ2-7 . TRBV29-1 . CSVGSPTAYEQYF TGCAGCGTTGGTAGCCCGACCGCCTACGAGCAGTACTTC
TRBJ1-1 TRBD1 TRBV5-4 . CASSLQGVNTEAFF TGTGCCAGCAGCTTACAGGGGGTGAACACTGAAGCTTTCTTT
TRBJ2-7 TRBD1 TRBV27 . CASSLRQGGYEQYF TGTGCCAGCAGTTTACGACAGGGCGGCTACGAGCAGTACTTC
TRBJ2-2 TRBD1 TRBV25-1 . CSNDRAVNTGELFF TGTTCCAATGACAGGGCGGTCAACACCGGGGAGCTGTTTTTT
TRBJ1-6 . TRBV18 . CASSLLSGEGNSPLHF TGTGCCAGCTCACTCCTGAGCGGGGAAGGTAATTCACCCCTCCACTTT
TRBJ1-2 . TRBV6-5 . CASRVVGQAFYGYTF TGTGCCAGCAGGGTAGTGGGGCAGGCTTTTTATGGCTACACCTTC
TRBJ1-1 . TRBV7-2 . CASSSLALNTEAFF TGTGCCAGCAGCTCCCTGGCCTTGAACACTGAAGCTTTCTTT
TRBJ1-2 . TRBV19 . CASSETGEAKYGYTF TGTGCCAGTAGTGAAACGGGGGAGGCTAAATATGGCTACACCTTC
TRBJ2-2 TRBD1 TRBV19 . CASSLPGGVDTGELFF TGTGCCAGTAGCCTTCCAGGGGGCGTGGACACCGGGGAGCTGTTTTTT
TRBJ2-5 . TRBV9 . CASSVVETDQETQYF TGTGCCAGCAGCGTAGTCGAGACAGACCAAGAGACCCAGTACTTC
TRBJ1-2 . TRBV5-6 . CASSFLVDQGGYGYTF TGTGCCAGCAGCTTTTTAGTGGATCAGGGCGGCTATGGCTACACCTTC
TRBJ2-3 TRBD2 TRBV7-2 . CASSPLAGLTDTQYF TGTGCCAGCAGCCCACTAGCGGGGCTCACAGATACGCAGTATTTT
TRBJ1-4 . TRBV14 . CASSQLLQRRNDEKLFF TGTGCCAGCAGCCAATTACTACAGCGGAGGAACGATGAAAAACTGTTTTTT
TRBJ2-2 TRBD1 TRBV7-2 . CASSARGRNTGELFF TGTGCCAGCAGCGCCAGGGGGAGGAACACCGGGGAGCTGTTTTTT
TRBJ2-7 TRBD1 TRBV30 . CAWRGTDRGTSYEQYF TGTGCCTGGAGAGGGACCGACAGGGGGACCTCCTACGAGCAGTACTTC
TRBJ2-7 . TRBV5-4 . CASSLGGGAEQYF TGTGCCAGCAGCCTGGGTGGTGGGGCCGAGCAGTACTTC
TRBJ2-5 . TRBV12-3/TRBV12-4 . CASSLATSETQYF TGTGCCAGCAGTTTAGCGACTTCGGAGACCCAGTACTTC
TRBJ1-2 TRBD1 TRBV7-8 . CASSLEGGTGVESGYTF TGTGCCAGCAGCTTAGAAGGGGGGACAGGGGTAGAGAGCGGCTACACCTTC
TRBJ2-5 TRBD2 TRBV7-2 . CASSSGVLAGGSVGETQYF TGTGCCAGCAGCTCGGGAGTTCTAGCGGGGGGAAGTGTGGGAGAGACCCAGTACTTC
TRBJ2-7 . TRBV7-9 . CASTTSRQIPSYEQYF TGTGCCAGCACCACCTCGCGGCAGATTCCCTCCTACGAGCAGTACTTC
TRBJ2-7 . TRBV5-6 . CAEGVSYEQYF TGTGCCGAGGGGGTGTCCTACGAGCAGTACTTC
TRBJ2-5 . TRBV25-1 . CASSGAGQETQYF TGTGCCAGCAGTGGGGCAGGGCAAGAGACCCAGTACTTC
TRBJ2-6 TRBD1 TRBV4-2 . CASSQGGQASSGANVLTF TGTGCCAGCAGCCAAGGGGGACAGGCGAGCTCTGGGGCCAACGTCCTGACTTTC
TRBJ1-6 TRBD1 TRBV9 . CASSVDRGNNSPLHF TGTGCCAGCAGCGTGGACAGGGGGAATAATTCACCCCTCCACTTT
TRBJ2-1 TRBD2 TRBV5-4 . CASSREGGPYNEQFF TGTGCCAGCAGCCGGGAGGGGGGACCCTACAATGAGCAGTTCTTC
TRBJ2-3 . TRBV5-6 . CASSLSEVDTQYF TGTGCCAGCAGCTTAAGCGAGGTCGATACGCAGTATTTT
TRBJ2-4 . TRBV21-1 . CASSLRGGGGGNIQYF TGTGCCAGCAGCTTGCGAGGAGGGGGCGGAGGGAACATTCAGTACTTC
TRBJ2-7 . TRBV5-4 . CASSLAGDSPYEQYF TGTGCCAGCAGCTTGGCCGGGGATAGCCCCTACGAGCAGTACTTC
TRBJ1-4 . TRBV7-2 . CASSLDFGPEKLFF TGTGCCAGCAGCTTAGATTTTGGGCCTGAAAAACTGTTTTTT
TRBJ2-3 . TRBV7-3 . CASSLMGLGPGDTQYF TGTGCCAGCAGCTTAATGGGTTTGGGGCCCGGAGATACGCAGTATTTT
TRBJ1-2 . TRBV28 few CASRKPQGGGYTF TGTGCCAGCAGGAAACCTCAGGGAGGTGGCTACACCTTC
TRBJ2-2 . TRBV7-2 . CASSLSRDFATGELFF TGTGCCAGCAGCTTATCTCGGGACTTTGCAACCGGGGAGCTGTTTTTT
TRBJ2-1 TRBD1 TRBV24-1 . CATSAGTGTWNEQFF TGTGCCACCAGTGCCGGGACAGGGACCTGGAATGAGCAGTTCTTC
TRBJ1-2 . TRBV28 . CASSSSSIGFYGYTF TGTGCCAGCAGTTCCTCTTCTATCGGGTTCTATGGCTACACCTTC
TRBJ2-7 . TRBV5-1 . CASSSGHQSSYEQYF TGCGCCAGCAGCTCGGGACACCAATCCTCCTACGAGCAGTACTTC
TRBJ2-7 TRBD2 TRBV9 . CASSPIAGAGEQYF TGTGCCAGCAGCCCTATAGCGGGGGCAGGGGAGCAGTACTTC
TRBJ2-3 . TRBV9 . CASSVVSGSADTQYF TGTGCCAGCAGCGTAGTCTCGGGGAGCGCAGATACGCAGTATTTT
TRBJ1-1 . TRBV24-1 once CATTRTGNTEAFF TGTGCCACCACAAGAACAGGCAACACTGAAGCTTTCTTT
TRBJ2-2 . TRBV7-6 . CASSLGGRSGELFF TGTGCCAGCAGCTTAGGTGGGAGGTCCGGGGAGCTGTTTTTT